The source of this T cell receptor beta chain is a study of T cell responses to AZD1222 COVID-19 vaccine. Findings and limits, study-wide: Dominant CD4 TCR responses targeted spike regions 160-218 and 743-854.

In the case of this clone: Its antigen is unknown.

The CDR3 sequence is 17 residues long. V was shortened by 0 bases and J by 2 bases, with 14 bases between the two germline ends. Germline-derived CDR1 and CDR2 are LGHNA and YSLEER. Sequencing used immunoSEQ multiplex PCR; TCRdb keeps in-frame clones, though not all of them. The sample includes approximately 260,000 clones, 85% to 95% of them seen just once. The sequences come from peripheral blood, collected on day 0 of AZD1222 vaccination. The clonotype was recovered from an adult in good health. The chain is built from TRBV4-3 and TRBJ1-3, with D hard to call. CDR3 DNA sequence: TGCGCCAGCAGCCAAGATTTGGGTTCAGTTACTGGAAACACCATATATTTT. Protein product: CASSQDLGSVTGNTIYF.